This TCR beta chain originates from a study of Tregs in tolerant kidney transplant recipients (dated 2019 in TCRdb). About the investigation overall: Transplants used related donors with nonmyeloablative bone marrow transplantation; mixed chimerism was transient in the human trials. Before combined kidney and bone marrow transplantation, this study identified donor-specific regulatory T cells using TCRbeta sequencing and then followed those same cells after transplant.

V is cut back by 1 base and J by 7 bases, with 7 bases in the junction unmatched. The CDR3 goes from the cysteine to the phenylalanine over 15 residues. Only the CDR3 part of the read is kept: 45 bases, read in frame from the first base. CDR1 and CDR2 are read off the germline V gene (reference sequence) as SGHNT and YYREEE. Genomic DNA was extracted from sorted cells with the QIAGEN DNeasy Blood and Tissue Kit for TCRbeta CDR3 sequencing. High-throughput TCRbeta CDR3 sequencing, which included PCR amplification with bias correction and internal controls, was done commercially through immunoSEQ. Regarding the original processing steps: Unique productive TCRbeta sequences were defined by CDR3 nucleotide sequence when primers matched and otherwise by CDR3 amino acid sequence together with Vbeta and Jbeta genes. Sorting error was corrected by removing sequences shared between sorted populations at a frequency ratio of 2:1 or less, and the remaining shared sequences were assigned to the higher population. A sequence was defined as donor-reactive if the sequence was expanded at least 5-fold in CFSE-low cells compared with unstimulated cells and had a frequency of at least 0.01% in CFSE-low cells. Repertoire divergence was quantified by Jensen-Shannon divergence calculated from the top 100 TCRbeta sequences ranked by frequency. When a sample had multiple sequencing runs, each run was corrected for sorting error separately and the runs were then pooled. Entries here come from immuneACCESS through TCRdb and include only in-frame sequences with V and J called. Some clones fail to appear in such tables; in the studies checked, an unresolved V gene covers under half of the shortfall, and the cause of the remainder is unknown. Clonal size and the V and J genes are those of that table, whereas D and trimming came from the DNA. The table for this sample lists about 14,000 clones; about 82% of them were counted only once. The ten largest account for approximately 1.9% of the sample.

About this clone: The antigen it binds to is not known. No qualities accompany the bases; no much larger clone lies one base away.

The label giving this sample's time point can be read as: blood sample drawn before combined kidney and bone marrow transplant. Thawed PBMCs were FACS-sorted into unstimulated Tregs (CD4+CD25+CD127-), CD4+ non-Tregs (CD4+CD25-), CD4 cells and CD8 cells. Before Treg sorting, thawed PBMCs were rested overnight at 37°C with 200 IU/ml IL-2. The patients were a handful of recipients of combined kidney and bone marrow transplants from the ITN036ST trial, and samples were available only for these trial subjects. Healthy control blood was processed to PBMCs with a Ficoll density gradient and then cryopreserved, whereas patient PBMCs were collected both before and after transplant. Results the study describes overall, beyond this receptor: Expanding Tregs with activated donor B cells appeared to identify the most biologically relevant and donor-specific TCRbeta repertoire. Donor-specific Treg expansion exceeded global Treg expansion in tolerant patients, suggesting antigen-driven rather than nonspecific expansion. Biological reproducibility was not directly assessed, although technical replication error appeared to be minimal. For some patients the PCR primers changed over time, which made it impossible to compare the samples from those patients at the nucleotide level. The study was limited by small patient numbers, and the findings need validation in larger populations and under other immunosuppression protocols.

The chain uses TRBV5-4 and TRBJ2-1, and 8 junction bases match TRBD1. The sample here was Tregs from blood, taken before the transplant. The TCR was taken from a human donor who received a combined kidney and bone marrow transplant. The DNA is as follows: TGTGCCAGCAGCTTGACGGGACAGGAGTGGAATGAGCAGTTCTTC. This is translated as CASSLTGQEWNEQFF.